This T cell receptor (beta chain) was identified in a study of T cells in Graves' hyperthyroidism and ophthalmopathy. Broader study findings: Most expanded thyroid clonotypes above 0.001 recurred in blood.

Researchers barred patients who had uncontrolled infection, other autoimmune disease, pregnancy or lactation. Amplified TCR beta CDR3 regions derived from RNA transcripts. The HTBI set primed first-round TCR CDR3 RT-PCR. A single record per CDR3 protein comes from TCRdb applying MiXCR to the multiplex PCR reads. The sample includes roughly 500,000 distinct CDR3 sequences, just over 45% seen only once; the top ten take 15% to 20%. The germline gives CDR1 MNHEY, CDR2 SVGAGI. The length of the CDR3 is 13 residues. Worth noting for this clonotype: The target antigen is unknown.

The sequencing sample was made of peripheral blood or thyroid tissue (not recorded which). This receptor was obtained from an adult woman with Graves' disease, either hyperthyroidism or ophthalmopathy (not recorded which). This chain joins TRBV6-5 and TRBJ2-5; D is undetermined. The end of the DNA fits TRBJ2-7 better, so the J call may be wrong. In DNA form, the CDR3 reads TGTGCCAGCAGATATCGCGAAAACTACGAGCAGTACTTC. Translated: CASRYRENYEQYF.